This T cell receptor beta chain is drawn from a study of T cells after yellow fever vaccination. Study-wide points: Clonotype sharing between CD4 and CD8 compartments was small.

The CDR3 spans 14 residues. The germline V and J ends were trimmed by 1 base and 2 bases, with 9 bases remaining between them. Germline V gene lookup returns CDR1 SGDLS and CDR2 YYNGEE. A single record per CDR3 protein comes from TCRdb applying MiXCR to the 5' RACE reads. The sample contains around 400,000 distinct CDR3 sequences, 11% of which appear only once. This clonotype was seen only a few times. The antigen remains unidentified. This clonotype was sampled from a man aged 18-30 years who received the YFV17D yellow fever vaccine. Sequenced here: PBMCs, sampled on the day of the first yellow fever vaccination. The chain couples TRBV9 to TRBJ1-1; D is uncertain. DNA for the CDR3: TGTGCCAGCAGCGTAACCCCGGCCAACACTGAAGCTTTCTTT. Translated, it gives CASSVTPANTEAFF.